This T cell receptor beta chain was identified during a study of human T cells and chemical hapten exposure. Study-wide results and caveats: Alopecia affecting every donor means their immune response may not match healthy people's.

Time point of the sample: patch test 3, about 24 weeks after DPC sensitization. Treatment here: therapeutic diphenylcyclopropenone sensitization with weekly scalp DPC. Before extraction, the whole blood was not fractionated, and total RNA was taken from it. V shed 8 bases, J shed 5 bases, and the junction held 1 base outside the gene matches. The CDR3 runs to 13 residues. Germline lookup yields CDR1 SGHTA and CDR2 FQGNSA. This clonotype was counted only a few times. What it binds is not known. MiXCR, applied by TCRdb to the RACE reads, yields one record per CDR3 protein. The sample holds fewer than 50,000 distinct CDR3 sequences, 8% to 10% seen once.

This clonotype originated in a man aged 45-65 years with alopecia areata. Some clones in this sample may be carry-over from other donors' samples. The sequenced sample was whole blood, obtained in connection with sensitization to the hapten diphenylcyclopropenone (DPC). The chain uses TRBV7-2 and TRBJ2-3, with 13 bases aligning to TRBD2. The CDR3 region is CASGLAGVDTQYF. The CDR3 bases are TGTGCCAGCGGACTAGCGGGAGTAGATACGCAGTATTTT. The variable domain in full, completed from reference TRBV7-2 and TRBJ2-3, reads GAGVSQSPSNKVTEKGKDVELRCDPISGHTALYWYRQSLGQGLEFLIYFQGNSAPDKSGLPSDRFSAERTGGSVSTLTIQRTQQEDSAVYLCASGLAGVDTQYFGPGTRLTVL.